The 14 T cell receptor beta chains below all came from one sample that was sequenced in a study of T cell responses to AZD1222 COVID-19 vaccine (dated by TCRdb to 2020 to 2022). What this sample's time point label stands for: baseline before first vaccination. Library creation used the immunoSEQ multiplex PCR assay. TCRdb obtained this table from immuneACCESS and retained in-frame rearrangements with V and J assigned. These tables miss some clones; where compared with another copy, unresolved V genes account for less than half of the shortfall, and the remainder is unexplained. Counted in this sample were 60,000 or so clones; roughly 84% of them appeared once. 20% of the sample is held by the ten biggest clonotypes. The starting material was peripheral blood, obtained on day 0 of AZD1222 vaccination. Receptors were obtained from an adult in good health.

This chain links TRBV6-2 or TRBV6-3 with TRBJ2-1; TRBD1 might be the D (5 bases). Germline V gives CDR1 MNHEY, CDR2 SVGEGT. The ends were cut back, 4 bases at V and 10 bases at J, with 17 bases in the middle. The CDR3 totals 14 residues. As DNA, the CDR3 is TGTGCCAGCAGTTCTGCCAGGGTCATTTGGGAGCAGTTCTTC. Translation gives CASSSARVIWEQFF.

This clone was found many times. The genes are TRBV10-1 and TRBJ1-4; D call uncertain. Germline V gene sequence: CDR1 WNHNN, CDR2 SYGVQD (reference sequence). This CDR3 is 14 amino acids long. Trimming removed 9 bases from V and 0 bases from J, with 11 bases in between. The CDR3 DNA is TGCGCCAGGAGACTATCCCCAACTAATGAAAAACTGTTTTTT. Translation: CARRLSPTNEKLFF.

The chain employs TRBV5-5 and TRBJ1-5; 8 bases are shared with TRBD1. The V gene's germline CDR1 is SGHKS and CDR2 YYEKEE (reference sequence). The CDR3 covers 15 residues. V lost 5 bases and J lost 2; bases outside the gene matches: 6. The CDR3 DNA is TGTGCCAGCAGGGAAGGACAGGGTCGCAATCAGCCCCAGCATTTT. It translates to CASREGQGRNQPQHF.

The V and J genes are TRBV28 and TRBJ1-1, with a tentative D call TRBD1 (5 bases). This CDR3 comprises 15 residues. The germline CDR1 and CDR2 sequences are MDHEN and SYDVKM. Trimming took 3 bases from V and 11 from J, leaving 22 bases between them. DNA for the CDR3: TGTGCCAGCAGTTTCTCGGGCAGGGCTCCCTGGGGTGCTTTCTTT. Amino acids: CASSFSGRAPWGAFF.

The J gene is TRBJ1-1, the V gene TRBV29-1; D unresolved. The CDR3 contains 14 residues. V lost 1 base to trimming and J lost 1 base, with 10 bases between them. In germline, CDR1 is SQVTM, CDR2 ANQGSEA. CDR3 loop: CSVEAVGANTEAFF. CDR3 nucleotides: TGCAGCGTTGAAGCGGTTGGTGCGAACACTGAAGCTTTCTTT.

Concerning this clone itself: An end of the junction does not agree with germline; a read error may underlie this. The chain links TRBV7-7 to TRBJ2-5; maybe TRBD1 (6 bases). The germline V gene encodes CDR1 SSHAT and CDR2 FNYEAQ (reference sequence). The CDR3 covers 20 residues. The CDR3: CASSLGEVALNRDLRGTQYF. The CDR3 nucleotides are TGTGCTAGCAGCTTAGGTGAGGTAGCTCTAAACCGGGACCTCAGGGGAACCCAGTACTTC.

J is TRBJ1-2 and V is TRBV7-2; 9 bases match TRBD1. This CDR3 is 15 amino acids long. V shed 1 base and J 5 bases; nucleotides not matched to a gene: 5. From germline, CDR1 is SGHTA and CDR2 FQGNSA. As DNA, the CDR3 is TGTGCCAGCAGCTTAGGGGACAGGGTGGCGTATGGCTACACCTTC. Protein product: CASSLGDRVAYGYTF.

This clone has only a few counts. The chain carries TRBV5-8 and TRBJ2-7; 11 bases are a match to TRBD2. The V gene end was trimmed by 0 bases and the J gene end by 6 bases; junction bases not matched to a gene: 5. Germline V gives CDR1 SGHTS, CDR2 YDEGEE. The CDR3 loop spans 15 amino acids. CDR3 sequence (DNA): TGTGCCAGCAGCTTGGGCTCTCTAGCGGGAGGCGAGCAGTACTTC. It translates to CASSLGSLAGGEQYF.

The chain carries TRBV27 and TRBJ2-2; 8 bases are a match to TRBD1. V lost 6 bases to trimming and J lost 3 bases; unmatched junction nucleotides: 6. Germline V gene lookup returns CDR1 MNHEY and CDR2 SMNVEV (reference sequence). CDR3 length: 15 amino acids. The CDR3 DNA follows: TGTGCCAGCAGCCTTATGACAGGGGACACCGGGGAGCTGTTTTTT. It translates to CASSLMTGDTGELFF.

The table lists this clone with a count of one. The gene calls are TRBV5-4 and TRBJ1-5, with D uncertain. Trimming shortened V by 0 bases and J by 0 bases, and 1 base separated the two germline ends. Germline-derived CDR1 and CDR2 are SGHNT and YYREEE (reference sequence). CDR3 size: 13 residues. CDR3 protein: CASSLGSNQPQHF. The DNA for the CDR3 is TGTGCCAGCAGCTTGGGTAGCAATCAGCCCCAGCATTTT.

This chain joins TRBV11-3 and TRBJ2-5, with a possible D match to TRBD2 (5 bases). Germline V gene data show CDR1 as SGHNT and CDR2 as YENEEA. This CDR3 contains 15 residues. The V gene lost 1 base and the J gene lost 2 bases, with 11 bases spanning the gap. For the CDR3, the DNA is TGTGCCAGCAGCTTAGGGGGAGTTTGGCAAGAGACCCAGTACTTC. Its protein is CASSLGGVWQETQYF.

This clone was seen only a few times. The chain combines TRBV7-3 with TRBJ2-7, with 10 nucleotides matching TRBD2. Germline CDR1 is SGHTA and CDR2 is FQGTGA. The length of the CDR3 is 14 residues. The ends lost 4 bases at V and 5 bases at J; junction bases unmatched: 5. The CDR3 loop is CASSSSGSIHEQYF. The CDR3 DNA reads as TGTGCCAGCAGCTCTAGCGGGAGCATCCACGAGCAGTACTTC.

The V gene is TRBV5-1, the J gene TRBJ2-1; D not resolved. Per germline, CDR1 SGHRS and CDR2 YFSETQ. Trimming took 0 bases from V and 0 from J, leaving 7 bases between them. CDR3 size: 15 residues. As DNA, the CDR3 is TGCGCCAGCAGCTTGGACGGTAGCTCCTACAATGAGCAGTTCTTC. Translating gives CASSLDGSSYNEQFF.

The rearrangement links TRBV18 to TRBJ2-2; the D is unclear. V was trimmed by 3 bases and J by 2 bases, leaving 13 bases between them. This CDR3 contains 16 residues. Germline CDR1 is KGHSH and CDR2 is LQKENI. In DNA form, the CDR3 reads TGTGCCAGCTCACCGTGGGCGGATCCAAACACCGGGGAGCTGTTTTTT. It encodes CASSPWADPNTGELFF.